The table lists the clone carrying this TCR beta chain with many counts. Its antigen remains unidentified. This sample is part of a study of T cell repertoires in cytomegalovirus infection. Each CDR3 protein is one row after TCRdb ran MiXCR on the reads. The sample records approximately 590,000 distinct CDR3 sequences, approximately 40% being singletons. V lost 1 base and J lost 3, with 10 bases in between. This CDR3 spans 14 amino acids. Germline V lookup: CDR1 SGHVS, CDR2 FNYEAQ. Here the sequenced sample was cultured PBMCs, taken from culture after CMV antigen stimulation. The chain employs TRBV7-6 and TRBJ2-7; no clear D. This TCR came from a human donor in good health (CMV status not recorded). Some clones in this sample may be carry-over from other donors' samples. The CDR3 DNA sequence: TGTGCCAGCAGCTTAGAGGCCGGATACTACGAGCAGTACTTC. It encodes CASSLEAGYYEQYF.